The entry below describes one T cell receptor beta chain. Its antigen is unidentified. This entry is derived from a study of T cell responses to AZD1222 COVID-19 vaccine. Broader study findings: Vaccine-associated CD4 TCRs spanned spike, dominant at 160-218 and 743-854. Scientists sampled the repertoires only once the peak T cell response had passed. Females made up more of the donors, who were largely white British, and clonal diversity may have come out too low.

TCRdb keeps only in-frame clones here, not all; method: immunoSEQ multiplex PCR. The sample lists 90,000 to 150,000 clones, around 87% occurring once. The CDR3 covers 14 residues. Germline V gene data show CDR1 as LGHDT and CDR2 as YNNKEL (reference sequence). With 0 bases removed from V and 2 bases from J, the gap between germline ends came to 7 bases. The sequence derives from an adult in good health. The genes are TRBV3-1 (or the pseudogene TRBV3-2) and TRBJ1-2, with a possible D match to TRBD1 (5 bases). Sample: peripheral blood, taken on day 0 of AZD1222 vaccination. DNA of the CDR3: TGTGCCAGCAGCCAAGAATGGGGGAACTATGGCTACACCTTC. Amino acids: CASSQEWGNYGYTF.